The 7 T cell receptor beta chains given below trace back to one sample, sequenced in a study of blood T cell repertoires in COVID-19. The method was immunoSEQ multiplex PCR; TCRdb's version includes in-frame clones alone and lacks a portion of them. This sample carries approximately 450,000 clones, around 90% of them seen once, and the ten largest clones take approximately 2%. The specimen sequenced was PBMCs or T cells enriched from blood (not recorded which). These receptors were collected from a woman aged 18 to 35 with acute COVID-19.

This clone appeared a few times. The chain recombines TRBV7-9 with TRBJ1-5, with a possible D match to TRBD1 (6 bases). The germline V gene encodes CDR1 SEHNR and CDR2 FQNEAQ (reference sequence). V gave up 5 bases and J gave up 2 bases, with 19 bases separating them. The CDR3 length is 17 residues. The CDR3 nucleotides read TGTGCCAGCAGCCTACTCAGTCGGGGACAAGGCAATCAGCCCCAGCATTTT. The encoded protein is CASSLLSRGQGNQPQHF.

The chain carries TRBV5-1 and TRBJ2-7; the match to TRBD1 covers 9 bases. Germline assignment: CDR1 SGHRS and CDR2 YFSETQ. The CDR3 covers 14 residues. V gave up 0 bases and J gave up 5 bases; unmatched junction bases: 3. CDR3 sequence: CASSLARTGDEQYF. CDR3 DNA: TGCGCCAGCAGCTTGGCGAGGACAGGGGACGAGCAGTACTTC.

This clone was counted once. The chain is built from TRBV5-4 and TRBJ2-5; 14 bases match TRBD2. Germline V CDR1 and CDR2: SGHNT, YYREEE (reference sequence). V dropped 4 bases and J dropped 2; count of bases not matched to a gene: 4. This CDR3 is 16 amino acids long. As DNA, the CDR3 is TGTGCCAGCAGCCTGGGACTAGCGGGGGATCAAGAGACCCAGTACTTC. Its protein product is CASSLGLAGDQETQYF.

The CDR3 region has the DNA TGTGCCAGCAGCTTGCTCCCCGACAGGGTGGATCAGCCCCAGCATTTT. This sequence encodes CASSLLPDRVDQPQHF. The V call is TRBV5-5, the J call TRBJ1-5; 7 bases are shared with TRBD1. The CDR3 contains 16 residues. Per the germline V gene, CDR1 is SGHKS and CDR2 is YYEKEE (reference sequence). J lost 5 bases, V lost 1 base, and 9 bases had no gene match.

V usage is TRBV4-1 and J usage is TRBJ2-2, with D tentatively TRBD1 (6 bases). Between the trimmed V and J ends, which lost 1 base and 1 base, there was a span of 7 bases. Germline V CDR1 and CDR2: MGHRA, YSYEKL. The CDR3 loop spans 15 amino acids. The CDR3 DNA follows: TGCGCCAGCAGCCAAGTGGGACAGAACACCGGGGAGCTGTTTTTT. Protein product: CASSQVGQNTGELFF.

This clone was seen a single time. The gene calls are TRBV6-2 or TRBV6-3 and TRBJ2-2, with 12 nucleotides matching TRBD2. The CDR3 consists of 16 residues. V shed 5 bases and J 3 bases; nucleotides not matched to a gene: 4. Germline V lookup: CDR1 MNHEY, CDR2 SVGEGT. This chain's CDR3 is CASSPRTSGDTGELFF. The CDR3 DNA reads as TGTGCCAGCAGTCCCCGGACTAGCGGGGACACCGGGGAGCTGTTTTTT.

The chain joins TRBV4-2 to TRBJ2-1; 11 bases line up with TRBD2. CDR3 size: 19 residues. CDR1 and CDR2 (germline): LGHNA, YNFKEQ. V dropped 0 bases and J dropped 4; count of bases not matched to a gene: 11. The CDR3 DNA follows: TGTGCCAGCAGCCAAGATAGGGACTTCACTAGCGGGGGATACAATGAGCAGTTCTTC. Its translation: CASSQDRDFTSGGYNEQFF.